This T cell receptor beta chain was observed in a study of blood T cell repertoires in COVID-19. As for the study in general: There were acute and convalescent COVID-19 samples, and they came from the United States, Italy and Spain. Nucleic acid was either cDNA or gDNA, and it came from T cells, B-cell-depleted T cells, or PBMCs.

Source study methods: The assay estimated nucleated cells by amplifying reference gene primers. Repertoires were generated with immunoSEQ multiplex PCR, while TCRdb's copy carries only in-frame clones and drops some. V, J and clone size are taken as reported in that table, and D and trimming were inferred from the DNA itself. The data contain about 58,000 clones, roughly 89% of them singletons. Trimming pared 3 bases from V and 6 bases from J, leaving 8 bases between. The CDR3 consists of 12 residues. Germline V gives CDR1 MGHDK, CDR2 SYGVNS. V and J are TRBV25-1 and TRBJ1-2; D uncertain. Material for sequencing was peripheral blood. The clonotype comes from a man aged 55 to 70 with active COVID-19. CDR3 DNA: TGTGCCAGCAGTGAGGCTTTCGATGGCTACACCTTC. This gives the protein CASSEAFDGYTF.